This entry is about one T cell receptor beta chain. Antigen unknown. The source of the sample is a study of T cell responses to AZD1222 COVID-19 vaccine. Germline V gene lookup returns CDR1 MNHNY and CDR2 SVGAGI (reference sequence). The CDR3 covers 14 residues. Trimming shortened V by 8 bases and J by 14 bases, and 22 bases separated the two germline ends. The method was immunoSEQ multiplex PCR; TCRdb's version includes in-frame clones alone and lacks a portion of them. The repertoire holds some 150,000 clones, with about 91% as singletons. Study-wide findings and caveats: Two AZD1222 doses significantly raised spike-specific TCR breadth and depth over controls. There were mostly white British donors and more females than males, and clonal diversity was possibly underestimated. Samples come after the peak T cell response, not at day 14.

J is TRBJ1-6 and V is TRBV6-6, with a possible D match to TRBD1 (5 bases). This clonotype was sampled from an adult who received the AZD1222 COVID-19 vaccine. The starting material was peripheral blood, obtained 28 days after the second AZD1222 dose. The CDR3 DNA reads TGTGCCAGCCCCCGGGGGACTCCAAGAGGATCCCTCCACTTT. Encoded protein: CASPRGTPRGSLHF.